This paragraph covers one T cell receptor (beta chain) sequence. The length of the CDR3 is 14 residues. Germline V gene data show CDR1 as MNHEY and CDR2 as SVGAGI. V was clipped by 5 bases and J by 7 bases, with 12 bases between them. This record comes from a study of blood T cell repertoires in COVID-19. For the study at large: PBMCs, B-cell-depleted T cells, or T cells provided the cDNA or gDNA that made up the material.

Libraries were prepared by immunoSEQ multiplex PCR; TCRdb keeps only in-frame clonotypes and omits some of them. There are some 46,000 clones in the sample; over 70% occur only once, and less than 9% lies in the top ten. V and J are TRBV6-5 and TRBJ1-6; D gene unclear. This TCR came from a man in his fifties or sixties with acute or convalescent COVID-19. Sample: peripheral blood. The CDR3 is CASSLPGDNSPLHF. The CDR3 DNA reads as TGTGCCAGCAGTCTCCCGGGAGACAATTCACCCCTCCACTTT.